Presented here are 21 T cell receptor beta chains from one specimen sequenced in a study of cytomegalovirus exposure and HLA in healthy donors. Vbeta (60) and Jbeta (13) primers were used in the PCR. Measured with immunoSEQ multiplex PCR; TCRdb has only the in-frame clones, and not every one. The data hold under 90,000 clones, with 74% observed a single time. Sequencing was performed on PBMCs. The receptors were sampled from a man aged 40-50 years in good health and CMV-seropositive.

This clone was seen only once. The J gene is TRBJ1-2, the V gene TRBV5-4; 8 nucleotides align to TRBD1. The V gene's germline CDR1 is SGHNT and CDR2 YYREEE (reference sequence). This CDR3 spans 13 amino acids. The V segment lost 4 bases and the J segment 4 bases; nucleotides outside the gene matches: 3. The CDR3, as DNA: TGTGCCAGCAGCCTGACAGGGGCCTATGGCTACACCTTC. Protein: CASSLTGAYGYTF. Looking up the rest from reference TRBV5-4 and TRBJ1-2 gives the full variable domain: ETGVTQSPTHLIKTRGQQVTLRCSSQSGHNTVSWYQQALGQGPQFIFQYYREEENGRGNFPPRFSGLQFPNYSSELNVNALELDDSALYLCASSLTGAYGYTFGSGTRLTVV.

The gene calls are TRBV10-3 and TRBJ2-5, with D maybe TRBD2 (6 bases). The germline V and J ends were trimmed by 4 bases and 0 bases, with 12 bases remaining between them. This CDR3 has 15 amino acids. Germline CDR1 reads ENHRY; CDR2 reads SYGVKD. The CDR3 is CAISGEAGYQETQYF. CDR3 nucleotides: TGTGCCATCAGTGGGGAAGCGGGTTACCAAGAGACCCAGTACTTC.

V and J are TRBV5-1 and TRBJ2-7, with D perhaps TRBD1 (6 bases). CDR1 is SGHRS, CDR2 YFSETQ, per germline. The germline V and J ends were trimmed by 4 bases and 4 bases, with 15 bases remaining between them. The CDR3 has 14 residues. The CDR3 DNA sequence: TGCGCCAGCAGCCCCCCAGGGGCGAGGTACGAGCAGTACTTC. Amino acid sequence: CASSPPGARYEQYF.

This clone was seen only a few times. This sample includes further DNA sequences coding for the same CDR3. The rearrangement uses TRBV2 and TRBJ2-7; D unclear. Germline V gene sequence: CDR1 SNHLY, CDR2 FYNNEI. The CDR3 totals 14 residues. V was clipped by 9 bases and J by 4 bases, with 19 bases between them. CDR3: CASFKQKTAYEQYF. Written as DNA, the CDR3 is TGTGCCAGTTTCAAACAGAAGACGGCATACGAGCAGTACTTC.

The chain carries TRBV7-9 and TRBJ2-3; TRBD2 is a possible D gene (7 bases). CDR1 is SEHNR and CDR2 is FQNEAQ in the germline V gene (reference sequence). The CDR3 sequence is 14 residues long. Between the trimmed V and J ends, which lost 5 bases and 8 bases, there was a span of 17 bases. Here the CDR3 reads CASSRGEGGPTQYF. The CDR3 DNA sequence: TGTGCCAGCAGCCGGGGGGAGGGGGGGCCTACGCAGTATTTT.

The rearrangement uses TRBV27 and TRBJ2-1, with 9 bases identical to TRBD2. The CDR3 consists of 17 residues. Trimming at V came to 4 bases and at J to 0 bases, leaving 7 bases not matched to a gene. CDR1 and CDR2 (germline): MNHEY, SMNVEV (reference sequence). DNA for the CDR3: TGTGCCAGCAGTTCCAGACTAGCGGCGAGCTCCTACAATGAGCAGTTCTTC. Amino acid sequence: CASSSRLAASSYNEQFF.

This clone was seen a handful of times. The CDR3 nucleotides read TGTGCCAGCAGCTCTCGAGACAGGGGAAAATCCTCACCCCTCCACTTT. Translating it yields CASSSRDRGKSSPLHF. The chain links TRBV7-2 to TRBJ1-6, with 8 positions matching TRBD1. Germline V gene sequence: CDR1 SGHTA, CDR2 FQGNSA. Trimming cost V 4 bases and J 10 bases; bases outside gene matches: 12. The CDR3 sequence is 16 residues long.

The chain recombines TRBV9 with TRBJ1-1; perhaps TRBD1 as D (6 bases). CDR1 and CDR2 from the germline V gene are SGDLS and YYNGEE. The CDR3 is 15 residues long. V was trimmed by 4 bases and J by 10 bases, leaving 23 bases between them. The CDR3 DNA follows: TGTGCCAGCAGCCCCCCTCGGGACACCCCCGCTGGAGCTTTCTTT. It encodes CASSPPRDTPAGAFF. The whole variable domain, remainder taken from reference TRBV9 and TRBJ1-1, is DSGVTQTPKHLITATGQRVTLRCSPRSGDLSVYWYQQSLDQGLQFLIQYYNGEERAKGNILERFSAQQFPDLHSELNLSSLELGDSALYFCASSPPRDTPAGAFFGQGTRLTVV.

This clone has a single count. This chain uses TRBV19 with TRBJ2-6; a possible D gene is TRBD1 (5 bases). The CDR3 consists of 15 residues. Trimming took 5 bases from V and 0 from J, leaving 8 bases between them. The germline gives CDR1 LNHDA, CDR2 SQIVND (reference sequence). CDR3: CASSAQVSGANVLTF. The CDR3 nucleotides are TGTGCCAGTAGTGCACAGGTCTCTGGGGCCAACGTCCTGACTTTC.

This clone was seen just once. V is TRBV6-5 and J is TRBJ2-2; D gene uncertain. CDR1 and CDR2 from the germline V gene are MNHEY and SVGAGI. The CDR3 spans 11 residues. V gave up 6 bases and J gave up 5 bases, with 4 bases separating them. This chain's CDR3 is CASRQTGELFF. The CDR3 DNA reads TGTGCCAGCAGGCAGACCGGGGAGCTGTTTTTT.

The rearrangement uses TRBV6-6 and TRBJ2-7; tentative D call: TRBD2 (6 bases). V was pared by 10 bases and J by 2 bases, with 15 bases between. The CDR3 contains 13 residues. Germline CDR1 reads MNHNY; CDR2 reads SVGAGI (reference sequence). The CDR3 sequence: CATTNSGAYEQYF. The CDR3 region has the DNA TGTGCCACCACAAACTCGGGGGCCTACGAGCAGTACTTC.

This chain connects TRBV29-1 to TRBJ2-2, with D possibly being TRBD1 (5 bases). The CDR3 spans 13 residues. Germline-derived CDR1 and CDR2 are SQVTM and ANQGSEA. The V end lost 7 bases, the J end lost 8 bases, and 17 bases lay between the germline ends. CDR3 residues: CSAQGAVGGELFF. The CDR3, as DNA: TGCAGCGCCCAAGGGGCTGTGGGAGGGGAGCTGTTTTTT.

This clone was seen a few times. The gene calls are TRBV5-6 and TRBJ2-7; tentative D call: TRBD1 (6 bases). This CDR3 is 15 amino acids long. Germline V gene data show CDR1 as SGHDT and CDR2 as YYEEEE. V lost 4 bases and J lost 3, with 17 bases in between. In nucleotides, the CDR3 is TGTGCCAGCAGCCGACGCGGACAGAATTTCTACGAGCAGTACTTC. This sequence encodes CASSRRGQNFYEQYF.

This chain connects TRBV4-1 to TRBJ2-7; a possible D gene is TRBD1 (6 bases). V lost 2 bases and J 0 bases, leaving 14 bases between the germline ends. Germline V gene data show CDR1 as MGHRA and CDR2 as YSYEKL. This CDR3 region has 16 residues. CDR3 DNA: TGCGCCAGCAGCCAATCTGGGACATACTACTCCTACGAGCAGTACTTC. As protein: CASSQSGTYYSYEQYF.

V and J are TRBV5-1 and TRBJ1-1; D gene uncertain. There are 15 residues in the CDR3. CDR1 is SGHRS and CDR2 is YFSETQ in the germline V gene. Trimming shortened V by 0 bases and J by 3 bases, and 12 bases separated the two germline ends. CDR3 sequence reads: CASSLAGPGDTEAFF. Written as DNA, the CDR3 is TGCGCCAGCAGCTTGGCCGGCCCCGGGGACACTGAAGCTTTCTTT.

The rearrangement links TRBV18 to TRBJ2-3; 10 positions agree with TRBD2. V lost 0 bases, J lost 3 bases, and 3 bases stayed unmatched. CDR1 and CDR2 (germline): KGHSH, LQKENI. This CDR3 comprises 16 residues. CDR3 loop: CASSPPSGRSTDTQYF. In DNA, the CDR3 is TGTGCCAGCTCACCACCTAGCGGGAGGAGTACAGATACGCAGTATTTT. Variable domain in full (rest from reference TRBV18 and TRBJ2-3): NAGVMQNPRHLVRRRGQEARLRCSPMKGHSHVYWYRQLPEEGLKFMVYLQKENIIDESGMPKERFSAEFPKEGPSILRIQQVVRGDSAAYFCASSPPSGRSTDTQYFGPGTRLTVL.

The V gene is TRBV7-9, the J gene TRBJ1-1; D may be TRBD1 (5 bases). Trimming removed 7 bases at V and 4 bases at J, with 10 bases between. Germline V lookup: CDR1 SEHNR, CDR2 FQNEAQ (reference sequence). The CDR3 covers 12 residues. This chain's CDR3 is CASIKGFTEAFF. The CDR3 nucleotides are TGTGCCAGCATCAAGGGGTTCACTGAAGCTTTCTTT.

The chain links TRBV7-9 to TRBJ1-4; D is uncertain. CDR1 SEHNR and CDR2 FQNEAQ come from the germline V gene (reference sequence). The V gene lost 1 base and the J gene lost 8 bases, with 5 bases spanning the gap. The CDR3 consists of 12 residues. CDR3 coding DNA: TGTGCCAGCAGCTTAGGGCAGGAAAAACTGTTTTTT. It encodes CASSLGQEKLFF.

This clone has more than one count but fewer than ten. The chain combines TRBV5-4 with TRBJ2-5; the D gene is possibly TRBD2 (6 bases). The CDR3 loop spans 14 amino acids. Trimming pared 0 bases from V and 5 bases from J, leaving 11 bases between. Germline CDR1 reads SGHNT; CDR2 reads YYREEE (reference sequence). CDR3: CASSLGGSGETQYF. CDR3 in DNA: TGTGCCAGCAGCTTGGGGGGGAGCGGGGAGACCCAGTACTTC.

CDR3 nucleotide sequence: TGTGCCAGCTCACGGACAGGGGGCAATCAGCCCCAGCATTTT. It translates to CASSRTGGNQPQHF. The chain uses TRBV18 and TRBJ1-5, with 9 bases fitting TRBD1. The CDR3 runs to 14 residues. In germline, CDR1 is KGHSH, CDR2 LQKENI. V was clipped by 4 bases and J by 2 bases; unmatched bases: 0.

This clone was seen more than once but under ten times. This rearrangement joins TRBV30 to TRBJ1-3; D possibly corresponds to TRBD1 (6 bases). V shed 1 base and J shed 4 bases, with 20 bases lying between them. This CDR3 has 17 amino acids. Germline-derived CDR1 and CDR2 are GTSNPN and SVGIG (reference sequence). CDR3 sequence (DNA): TGTGCCTGGAGTGCATGGGGGCCAGGGAGCTCCGGAAACACCATATATTTT. The encoded protein is CAWSAWGPGSSGNTIYF.